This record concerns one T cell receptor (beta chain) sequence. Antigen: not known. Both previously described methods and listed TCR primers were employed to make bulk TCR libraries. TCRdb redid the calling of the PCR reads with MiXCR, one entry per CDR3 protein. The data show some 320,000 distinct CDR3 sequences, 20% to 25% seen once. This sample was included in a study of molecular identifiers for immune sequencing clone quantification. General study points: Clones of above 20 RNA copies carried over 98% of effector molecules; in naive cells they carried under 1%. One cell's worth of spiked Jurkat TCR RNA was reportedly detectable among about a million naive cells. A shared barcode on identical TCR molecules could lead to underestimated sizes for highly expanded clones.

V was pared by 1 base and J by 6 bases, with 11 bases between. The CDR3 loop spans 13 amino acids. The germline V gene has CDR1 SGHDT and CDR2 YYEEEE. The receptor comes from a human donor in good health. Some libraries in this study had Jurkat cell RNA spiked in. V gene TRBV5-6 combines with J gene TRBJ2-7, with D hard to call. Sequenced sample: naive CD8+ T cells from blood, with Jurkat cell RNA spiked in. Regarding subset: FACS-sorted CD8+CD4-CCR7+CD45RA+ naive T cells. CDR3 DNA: TGTGCCAGCAGCTTGTTAGCCCAGAGCGAGCAGTACTTC. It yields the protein CASSLLAQSEQYF.